What follows are 32 T cell receptor beta chains derived from one specimen sequenced in a study of blood T cell repertoires in COVID-19 (dated by TCRdb to 2019 to 2021). The receptor library was made with the immunoSEQ multiplex PCR assay. TCRdb mirrors the immuneACCESS table, restricted to in-frame sequences. Some clones are absent from its copies; in checked studies, under half trace to an unresolved V gene, and the reason for the others is unknown. This sample lists some 230,000 clones; more than 75% were detected once. The ten largest clones add up to around 0.97% of the sample. What was sequenced was peripheral blood. These receptors were taken from a man aged 40-49 years with acute or convalescent COVID-19.

V gene TRBV10-1 combines with J gene TRBJ1-1; TRBD1 is a possible D gene (6 bases). Trimming left V 3 bases short and J 10 bases short, with 15 bases between. Looked up from germline, CDR1 is WNHNN and CDR2 is SYGVQD (reference sequence). This CDR3 is 13 amino acids long. The CDR3 protein is CASSERSEGGAFF. CDR3 bases: TGCGCCAGCAGTGAACGATCGGAAGGGGGAGCTTTCTTT.

The gene calls are TRBV28 and TRBJ1-5; D might be TRBD1 (5 bases). The V and J ends lost 7 bases and 5 bases respectively, with 18 bases between them. The CDR3 covers 15 residues. The germline gives CDR1 MDHEN, CDR2 SYDVKM. The CDR3 sequence is CASTFFGGDHQPQHF. CDR3 DNA: TGTGCCAGCACATTCTTTGGGGGGGACCATCAGCCCCAGCATTTT.

CDR3 protein: CASSSNQGGSNQPQHF. The CDR3 DNA sequence: TGTGCCAGCAGTTCAAACCAGGGGGGAAGCAATCAGCCCCAGCATTTT. The chain carries TRBV6-5 and TRBJ1-5, with TRBD1 matching 7 bases. Losses at the gene ends were 4 bases for V and 1 base for J; bases not matched to a gene: 7. CDR1 and CDR2 from the germline V gene are MNHEY and SVGAGI. The CDR3 extends over 16 amino acids.

The genes are TRBV2 and TRBJ2-7, with 13 bases fitting TRBD2. The CDR3 consists of 15 residues. Germline V lookup: CDR1 SNHLY, CDR2 FYNNEI. V gave up 6 bases and J gave up 2 bases; unmatched junction bases: 4. The CDR3 DNA sequence: TGTGCCAGCAGAAAAGGACTAGCGGGGGCCTACGAGCAGTACTTC. Translated, it gives CASRKGLAGAYEQYF.

This clone was detected a few times. Without the conserved terminal phenylalanine or tryptophan, this CDR3 likely stems from a read error. Because the CDR3's place on the DNA is in doubt, the DNA is left out and the CDR3 is given as listed by TCRdb. The V call is TRBV2, the J call TRBJ1-1; the table's D call TRBD1 went unverified against the DNA. The CDR3 totals 11 residues, both ends included. CDR1 SNHLY and CDR2 FYNNEI come from the germline V gene. The CDR3 region is CASSPGQVPRL.

This chain uses TRBV5-1 with TRBJ2-1; 8 bases are a match to TRBD1. In germline, CDR1 is SGHRS, CDR2 YFSETQ. Germline trimming cut 1 base from V and 6 bases from J; bases unmatched to any gene: 0. The CDR3 consists of 13 residues. The CDR3: CASSLTGGNEQFF. The CDR3 DNA reads as TGCGCCAGCAGCTTGACAGGGGGCAATGAGCAGTTCTTC. The variable domain in full, with the rest retrieved from reference TRBV5-1 and TRBJ2-1, is KAGVTQTPRYLIKTRGQQVTLSCSPISGHRSVSWYQQTPGQGLQFLFEYFSETQRNKGNFPGRFSGRQFSNSRSEMNVSTLELGDSALYLCASSLTGGNEQFFGPGTRLTVL.

The chain carries TRBV3-1 (or the pseudogene TRBV3-2) and TRBJ2-7; D may be TRBD2 (7 bases). V gave up 5 bases and J gave up 2 bases, with 16 bases separating them. This CDR3 is 15 amino acids long. CDR1 LGHDT and CDR2 YNNKEL come from the germline V gene (reference sequence). The CDR3 reads CASSGRAGAAYEQYF. CDR3 DNA: TGTGCCAGCAGCGGTCGGGCGGGGGCCGCCTACGAGCAGTACTTC.

The chain carries TRBV2 and TRBJ2-7, with D possibly matching TRBD2 (6 bases). The CDR3 runs to 15 residues. Germline CDR1 is SNHLY and CDR2 is FYNNEI. Deletions cut 3 bases from V and 4 bases from J, with 16 bases between. CDR3 DNA: TGTGCCAGCAGTGAGGGTGGGGGGACCCAATACGAGCAGTACTTC. Translation: CASSEGGGTQYEQYF. The full variable domain, with the rest looked up from reference TRBV2 and TRBJ2-7, is EPEVTQTPSHQVTQMGQEVILRCVPISNHLYFYWYRQILGQKVEFLVSFYNNEISEKSEIFDDQFSVERPDGSNFTLKIRSTKLEDSAMYFCASSEGGGTQYEQYFGPGTRLTVT.

The V call is TRBV19, the J call TRBJ1-6; a possible D gene is TRBD1 (5 bases). CDR1 is LNHDA and CDR2 is SQIVND in the germline V gene (reference sequence). The CDR3 loop spans 17 amino acids. Trimming stripped 0 bases from V and 10 bases from J, with 19 bases between. The chain's CDR3 is CASSIDIKDKDMSPLHF. The DNA for the CDR3 is TGTGCCAGTAGTATAGATATAAAGGACAAAGATATGTCACCCCTCCACTTT.

This clone turned up a few times. The CDR3 loop reads CASSTTGQGGYTF. CDR3 DNA sequence: TGTGCCAGCAGCACGACAGGGCAGGGAGGCTACACCTTC. The J gene is TRBJ1-2, the V gene TRBV2; 7 positions agree with TRBD1. Looked up from germline, CDR1 is SNHLY and CDR2 is FYNNEI. V trimming: 6 bases; J trimming: 8 bases; junction bases outside the gene matches: 9. The CDR3 has 13 amino acids.

This clone has only one observation. The chain recombines TRBV28 with TRBJ1-1, with 10 nucleotides matching TRBD1. V shed 6 bases, J shed 5 bases, and the junction held 9 bases outside the gene matches. The CDR3 has 15 residues. The germline CDR1 and CDR2 sequences are MDHEN and SYDVKM. In DNA, the CDR3 is TGTGCCAGCAGCCACCGACAGGGGGCTAGTACTGAAGCTTTCTTT. Protein product: CASSHRQGASTEAFF.

The genes are TRBV7-9 and TRBJ2-5; TRBD2 agrees at 10 bases. Trimming took 5 bases from V and 3 from J; bases not matched to a gene: 6. CDR1 is SEHNR, CDR2 FQNEAQ, per germline (reference sequence). CDR3 length equals 15 residues. The CDR3: CASSPPLAGEETQYF. For the CDR3, the DNA is TGTGCCAGCAGCCCCCCCCTAGCGGGAGAAGAGACCCAGTACTTC.

The chain is built from TRBV4-1 and TRBJ2-5; D is undetermined. Germline V gives CDR1 MGHRA, CDR2 YSYEKL. This CDR3 comprises 17 residues. With 0 bases removed from V and 1 base from J, the gap between germline ends came to 15 bases. For the CDR3, the DNA is TGCGCCAGCAGCCAAGACGGTGGGCGCGTCTTCCAAGAGACCCAGTACTTC. Translation: CASSQDGGRVFQETQYF.

V and J are TRBV28 and TRBJ1-4; the D gene is possibly TRBD1 (5 bases). CDR1 MDHEN and CDR2 SYDVKM come from the germline V gene. Trimming shortened V by 2 bases and J by 4 bases, and 14 bases separated the two germline ends. The CDR3 covers 16 residues. The DNA of the CDR3 is TGTGCCAGCAGTTTAGCGTTGGGGGGGGGTAATGAAAAACTGTTTTTT. This gives the protein CASSLALGGGNEKLFF.

Turning to this clone: The sample carries other DNA sequences with the same CDR3. The rearrangement uses TRBV28 and TRBJ1-4; 10 bases match TRBD1. The J segment lost 7 bases and the V segment lost 6 bases, leaving 5 bases of the junction unmatched. Per the germline V gene, CDR1 is MDHEN and CDR2 is SYDVKM. The CDR3 is 14 amino acids. The chain's CDR3 is CASSLDRGREKLFF. The CDR3 DNA follows: TGTGCCAGCAGCCTTGACAGGGGGCGTGAAAAACTGTTTTTT.

The chain is built from TRBV7-2 and TRBJ2-1; D is uncertain. This CDR3 has 13 residues. Per germline, CDR1 SGHTA and CDR2 FQGNSA. V was pared by 5 bases and J by 5 bases, with 10 bases between. The chain's CDR3 is CASSPLLNNEQFF. Here the CDR3 DNA reads TGTGCCAGCAGCCCACTATTGAACAATGAGCAGTTCTTC. The whole variable domain, filled in from reference TRBV7-2 and TRBJ2-1, reads GAGVSQSPSNKVTEKGKDVELRCDPISGHTALYWYRQSLGQGLEFLIYFQGNSAPDKSGLPSDRFSAERTGGSVSTLTIQRTQQEDSAVYLCASSPLLNNEQFFGPGTRLTVL.

The chain couples TRBV19 to TRBJ2-7; D may be TRBD1 (6 bases). Deletions cut 6 bases from V and 5 bases from J, with 17 bases between. This CDR3 is 14 amino acids long. Per the germline V gene, CDR1 is LNHDA and CDR2 is SQIVND (reference sequence). The CDR3 here is CASSDRFKSNEQYF. The CDR3 coding sequence is TGTGCCAGTAGCGACAGGTTTAAGAGTAACGAGCAGTACTTC.

V usage is TRBV11-3 and J usage is TRBJ2-1; 9 nucleotides match TRBD1. With 2 bases clipped from V and 3 bases from J, the junction kept 2 bases outside the gene matches. In germline, CDR1 is SGHNT, CDR2 YENEEA. CDR3 size: 15 residues. This chain's CDR3 is CASSLQDRGYNEQFF. CDR3 bases: TGTGCCAGCAGCTTACAGGACAGGGGCTACAATGAGCAGTTCTTC.

This clone has a handful of counts. The chain links TRBV2 to TRBJ2-7, with no clear D. Trimming shortened V by 7 bases and J by 1 base, and 8 bases separated the two germline ends. CDR3 length: 12 residues. Germline V gene sequence: CDR1 SNHLY, CDR2 FYNNEI. CDR3 sequence (DNA): TGTGCCAGCATGAACTCATCCTACGAGCAGTACTTC. Translation: CASMNSSYEQYF.

This chain connects TRBV10-3 to TRBJ1-2; D is unclear. Deletions cut 2 bases from V and 2 bases from J, with 9 bases between. CDR1 is ENHRY, CDR2 SYGVKD, per germline. The CDR3 covers 14 residues. The chain's CDR3 is CAISEMTPNYGYTF. The DNA of the CDR3 is TGTGCCATCAGTGAGATGACACCGAACTATGGCTACACCTTC.

V and J are TRBV6-5 and TRBJ1-3; 8 nucleotides match TRBD1. Trimming cost V 6 bases and J 7 bases; bases outside gene matches: 8. The germline V gene has CDR1 MNHEY and CDR2 SVGAGI. The CDR3 totals 14 residues. CDR3 in amino acids: CASSQTGVANTIYF. The CDR3 DNA reads TGTGCCAGCAGCCAGACAGGGGTGGCGAACACCATATATTTT.

This chain uses TRBV20-1 with TRBJ2-2, with D maybe TRBD1 (6 bases). Germline CDR1 is DFQATT and CDR2 is SNEGSKA (reference sequence). The CDR3 has 14 amino acids. The V gene lost 3 bases and the J gene lost 5 bases, with 13 bases spanning the gap. The CDR3 DNA follows: TGCAGTGCTAGTAGAGCAGGGGCGACCGGGGAGCTGTTTTTT. Protein sequence: CSASRAGATGELFF.

This rearrangement joins TRBV18 to TRBJ1-6; weak D call: TRBD1 (5 bases). The CDR3 covers 12 residues. V lost 4 bases and J lost 8, with 6 bases in between. The germline V gene has CDR1 KGHSH and CDR2 LQKENI. The CDR3 here is CASSLQDSPLHF. The DNA of the CDR3 is TGTGCCAGCTCACTACAGGATTCACCCCTCCACTTT. The variable domain in full, completed from reference TRBV18 and TRBJ1-6, reads NAGVMQNPRHLVRRRGQEARLRCSPMKGHSHVYWYRQLPEEGLKFMVYLQKENIIDESGMPKERFSAEFPKEGPSILRIQQVVRGDSAAYFCASSLQDSPLHFGNGTRLTVT.

The chain combines TRBV6-5 with TRBJ2-7; TRBD1 agrees at 7 bases. Germline assignment: CDR1 MNHEY and CDR2 SVGAGI. Trimming cost V 7 bases and J 3 bases; bases outside gene matches: 6. CDR3 length: 13 residues. In nucleotides, the CDR3 is TGTGCCAGCACTGGGACAGAGCACTACGAGCAGTACTTC. Its translation is CASTGTEHYEQYF.

This sequence joins TRBV9 and TRBJ2-2; D not certain. The CDR3 loop spans 14 amino acids. Germline V CDR1 and CDR2: SGDLS, YYNGEE. V was shortened by 0 bases and J by 4 bases, with 7 bases between the two germline ends. The CDR3 DNA reads as TGTGCCAGCAGCGTAGGACTTTCCACCGGGGAGCTGTTTTTT. It encodes CASSVGLSTGELFF. Supplemented by reference TRBV9 and TRBJ2-2, the full variable domain reads DSGVTQTPKHLITATGQRVTLRCSPRSGDLSVYWYQQSLDQGLQFLIQYYNGEERAKGNILERFSAQQFPDLHSELNLSSLELGDSALYFCASSVGLSTGELFFGEGSRLTVL.

The rearrangement uses TRBV7-2 and TRBJ1-1, with a weak D call TRBD1 (6 bases). The CDR3 length is 13 residues. Trimming left V 5 bases short and J 8 bases short, with 15 bases between. Germline CDR1 SGHTA, CDR2 FQGNSA. The CDR3 loop reads CASSPGTRKEAFF. CDR3 nucleotides: TGTGCCAGCAGCCCAGGGACACGAAAAGAAGCTTTCTTT.

This clone was seen only once. The gene calls are TRBV5-6 and TRBJ2-3; 12 bases are shared with TRBD2. Germline V gene data show CDR1 as SGHDT and CDR2 as YYEEEE. V dropped 0 bases and J dropped 4; count of bases not matched to a gene: 3. The CDR3 extends over 16 amino acids. The DNA for the CDR3 is TGTGCCAGCAGCTTGGCAGGACTAGCGGGGCCAGATACGCAGTATTTT. It yields the protein CASSLAGLAGPDTQYF.

In its sample, this clone was seen once. This chain joins TRBV7-9 and TRBJ1-6; unclear D gene. The V gene lost 5 bases and the J gene lost 7 bases, with 15 bases spanning the gap. The CDR3 length is 15 residues. CDR1 is SEHNR and CDR2 is FQNEAQ in the germline V gene (reference sequence). The DNA for the CDR3 is TGTGCCAGCAGCCTTGACAAGCTTGGGAATTCACCCCTCCACTTT. Its protein is CASSLDKLGNSPLHF.

The chain couples TRBV5-5 to TRBJ2-2; D remains ambiguous. Germline lookup yields CDR1 SGHKS and CDR2 YYEKEE (reference sequence). V shed 4 bases and J shed 2 bases, with 6 bases lying between them. There are 13 residues in the CDR3. CDR3 loop: CASSRQNTGELFF. The DNA for the CDR3 is TGTGCCAGCAGCAGACAAAACACCGGGGAGCTGTTTTTT.

V and J are TRBV5-1 and TRBJ1-2, with unresolved D. This CDR3 has 14 residues. Deletions cut 1 base from V and 6 bases from J, with 13 bases between. Germline V gene lookup returns CDR1 SGHRS and CDR2 YFSETQ. The CDR3 DNA reads as TGCGCCAGCAGCTTGACCCCCCCGAGGGATGGCTACACCTTC. Translation gives CASSLTPPRDGYTF.

The rearrangement joins TRBV5-4 to TRBJ2-1, with D tentatively TRBD1 (6 bases). Germline V lookup: CDR1 SGHNT, CDR2 YYREEE (reference sequence). The CDR3 totals 15 residues. The V gene lost 0 bases and the J gene lost 6 bases, with 13 bases spanning the gap. In DNA form, the CDR3 reads TGTGCCAGCAGCTTGGATCAGGGACAACCCAATGAGCAGTTCTTC. This gives the protein CASSLDQGQPNEQFF.

V usage is TRBV2 and J usage is TRBJ1-2; TRBD1 matches 9 bases. The CDR3 extends over 12 amino acids. From germline, CDR1 is SNHLY and CDR2 FYNNEI. The V gene end was trimmed by 4 bases and the J gene end by 8 bases; junction bases not matched to a gene: 2. This CDR3 is CASSVDRGGYTF. The CDR3 DNA reads TGTGCCAGCAGTGTGGACAGGGGAGGCTACACCTTC.